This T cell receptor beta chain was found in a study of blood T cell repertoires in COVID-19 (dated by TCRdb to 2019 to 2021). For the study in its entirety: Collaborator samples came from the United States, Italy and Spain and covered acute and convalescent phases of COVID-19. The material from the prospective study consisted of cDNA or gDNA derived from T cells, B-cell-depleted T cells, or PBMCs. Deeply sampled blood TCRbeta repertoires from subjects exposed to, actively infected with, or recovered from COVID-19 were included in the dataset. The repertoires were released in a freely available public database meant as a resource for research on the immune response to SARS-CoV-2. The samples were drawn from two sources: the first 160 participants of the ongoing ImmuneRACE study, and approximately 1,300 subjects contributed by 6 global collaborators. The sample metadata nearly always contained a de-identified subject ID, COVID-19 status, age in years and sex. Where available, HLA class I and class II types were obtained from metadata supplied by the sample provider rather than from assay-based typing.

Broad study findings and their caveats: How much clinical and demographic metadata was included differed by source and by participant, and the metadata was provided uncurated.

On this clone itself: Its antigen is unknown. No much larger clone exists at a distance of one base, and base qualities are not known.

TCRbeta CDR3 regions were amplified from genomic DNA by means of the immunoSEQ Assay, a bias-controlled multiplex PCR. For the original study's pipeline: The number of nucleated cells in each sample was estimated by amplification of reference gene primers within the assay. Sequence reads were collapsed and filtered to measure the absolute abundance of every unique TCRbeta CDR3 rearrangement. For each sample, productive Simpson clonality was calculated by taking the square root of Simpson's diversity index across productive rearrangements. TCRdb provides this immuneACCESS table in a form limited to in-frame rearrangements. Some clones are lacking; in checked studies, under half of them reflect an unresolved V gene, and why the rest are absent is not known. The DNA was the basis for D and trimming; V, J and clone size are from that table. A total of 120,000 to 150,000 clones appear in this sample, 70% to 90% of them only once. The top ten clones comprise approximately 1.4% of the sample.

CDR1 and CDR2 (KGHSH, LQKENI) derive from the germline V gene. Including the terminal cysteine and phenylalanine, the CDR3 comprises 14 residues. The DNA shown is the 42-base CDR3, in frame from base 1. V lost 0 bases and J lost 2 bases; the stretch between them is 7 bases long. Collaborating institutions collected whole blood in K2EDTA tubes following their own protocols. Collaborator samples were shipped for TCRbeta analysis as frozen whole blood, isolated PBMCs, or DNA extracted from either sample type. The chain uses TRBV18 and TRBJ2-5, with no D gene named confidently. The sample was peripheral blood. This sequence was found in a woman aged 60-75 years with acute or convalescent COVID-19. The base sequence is TGTGCCAGCTCACCACCTGGCAGTCAAGAGACCCAGTACTTC. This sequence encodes CASSPPGSQETQYF.